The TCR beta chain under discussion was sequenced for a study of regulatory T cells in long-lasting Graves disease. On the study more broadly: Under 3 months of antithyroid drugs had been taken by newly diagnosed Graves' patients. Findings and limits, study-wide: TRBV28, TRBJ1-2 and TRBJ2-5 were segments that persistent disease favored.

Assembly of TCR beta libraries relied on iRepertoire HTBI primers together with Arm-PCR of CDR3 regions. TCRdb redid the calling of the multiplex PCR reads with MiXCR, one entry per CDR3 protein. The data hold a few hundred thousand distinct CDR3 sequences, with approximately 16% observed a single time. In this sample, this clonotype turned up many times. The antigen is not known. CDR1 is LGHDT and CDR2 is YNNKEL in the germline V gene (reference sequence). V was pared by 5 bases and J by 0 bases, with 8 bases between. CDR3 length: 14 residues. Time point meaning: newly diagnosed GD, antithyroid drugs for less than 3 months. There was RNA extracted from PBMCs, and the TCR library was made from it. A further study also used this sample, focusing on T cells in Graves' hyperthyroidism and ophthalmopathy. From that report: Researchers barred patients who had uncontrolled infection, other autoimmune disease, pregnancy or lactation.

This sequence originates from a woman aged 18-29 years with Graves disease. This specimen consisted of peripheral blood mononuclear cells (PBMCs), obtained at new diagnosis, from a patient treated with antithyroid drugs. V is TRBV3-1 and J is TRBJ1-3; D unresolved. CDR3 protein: CASSADFSGNTIYF. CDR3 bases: TGTGCCAGCAGCGCAGACTTCTCTGGAAACACCATATATTTT.